Each of the 20 T cell receptor beta chains below was sequenced from the same sample in a study of blood T cell repertoires in COVID-19. Sequencing was performed with immunoSEQ multiplex PCR; in TCRdb, only in-frame clones are kept and a portion is missing. This table has approximately 380,000 clones, 88% appearing once. The specimen was PBMCs or T cells enriched from blood (not recorded which). These receptors originate from a woman under 30 who had recovered from COVID-19.

This sequence joins TRBV30 and TRBJ2-5, with 8 nucleotides matching TRBD1. The CDR3 length is 15 residues. Germline-derived CDR1 and CDR2 are GTSNPN and SVGIG (reference sequence). Unmatched junction bases numbered 12, after V lost 5 bases and J lost 4 bases. The DNA for the CDR3 is TGTGCCTGGGGATGGGGACAGGTCCGGCGAGAGACCCAGTACTTC. This sequence encodes CAWGWGQVRRETQYF. Full variable domain (missing parts from reference TRBV30 and TRBJ2-5): SQTIHQWPATLVQPVGSPLSLECTVEGTSNPNLYWYRQAAGRGLQLLFYSVGIGQISSEVPQNLSASRPQDRQFILSSKKLLLSDSGFYLCAWGWGQVRRETQYFGPGTRLLVL.

V and J are TRBV7-2 and TRBJ2-7, with D perhaps TRBD1 (6 bases). The ends were cut back, 3 bases at V and 1 base at J, with 7 bases in the middle. From germline, CDR1 is SGHTA and CDR2 FQGNSA. This CDR3 is 13 amino acids long. CDR3 in amino acids: CASSFTGSYEQYF. The CDR3 DNA reads TGTGCCAGCAGCTTTACAGGGTCCTACGAGCAGTACTTC.

This chain uses TRBV13 with TRBJ1-2, with 8 bases lining up with TRBD1. In germline, CDR1 is PRHDT, CDR2 FYEKMQ (reference sequence). This CDR3 region has 16 residues. J lost 4 bases, V lost 2 bases, and 9 bases had no gene match. CDR3 sequence reads: CASSLLKGTGSYGYTF. CDR3 coding DNA: TGTGCCAGCAGCTTATTAAAGGGGACAGGCTCCTATGGCTACACCTTC.

The chain carries TRBV4-2 and TRBJ2-5, with D perhaps matching TRBD2 (7 bases). V lost 0 bases, J lost 5 bases, and 13 bases lay in between. This CDR3 has 15 residues. The germline V gene encodes CDR1 LGHNA and CDR2 YNFKEQ. CDR3 sequence (DNA): TGTGCCAGCAGCCAAGATTTGGGGAGGGGGGAGACCCAGTACTTC. Translated, it gives CASSQDLGRGETQYF.

V usage is TRBV7-9 and J usage is TRBJ2-6; D possibly corresponds to TRBD1 (5 bases). CDR1 is SEHNR and CDR2 is FQNEAQ in the germline V gene (reference sequence). Trimming left V 5 bases short and J 1 base short, with 9 bases between. The CDR3 is 15 amino acids. CDR3 amino acids: CASSHRGSGANVLTF. The CDR3 bases are TGTGCCAGCAGCCATAGGGGATCTGGGGCCAACGTCCTGACTTTC.

V and J are TRBV15 and TRBJ2-3; 8 bases align to TRBD1. The V gene's germline CDR1 is LNHNV and CDR2 YYDKDF (reference sequence). The junction had 10 bases not matched to a gene; V was cut back by 4 bases and J by 7 bases. This CDR3 has 15 residues. In DNA form, the CDR3 reads TGTGCCACCAGCATCCGCGGACAGGGTTTTCATACGCAGTATTTT. Amino acids: CATSIRGQGFHTQYF.

This chain uses TRBV6-2 or TRBV6-3 with TRBJ1-5; TRBD1 aligns across 7 bases. Trimming took 4 bases from V and 5 from J; bases not matched to a gene: 14. Germline V gene sequence: CDR1 MNHEY, CDR2 SVGEGT. The CDR3 is 17 residues long. The CDR3 DNA follows: TGTGCCAGCAGTTCCGAAAAAAACCAGGGGGAGGATCAGCCCCAGCATTTT. This sequence encodes CASSSEKNQGEDQPQHF.

J is TRBJ1-6 and V is TRBV19; D gene uncertain. This CDR3 has 18 residues. Trimming removed 5 bases at V and 4 bases at J, with 21 bases between. CDR1 and CDR2 from the germline V gene are LNHDA and SQIVND (reference sequence). CDR3 sequence: CASSLLRAREIYNSPLHF. In DNA, the CDR3 is TGTGCCAGTAGTCTCCTCCGGGCCCGGGAAATTTATAATTCACCCCTCCACTTT.

The V and J genes are TRBV5-1 and TRBJ1-1; 8 bases fit TRBD1. CDR3 length: 14 residues. The germline V gene has CDR1 SGHRS and CDR2 YFSETQ. The ends lost 5 bases at V and 3 bases at J; junction bases unmatched: 6. The chain's CDR3 is CASSGQGGYTEAFF. In DNA form, the CDR3 reads TGCGCCAGCAGTGGACAGGGCGGGTACACTGAAGCTTTCTTT.

The count of this clone is one. The chain couples TRBV15 to TRBJ2-3, with no clear D. Trimming stripped 6 bases from V and 0 bases from J, with 7 bases between. Germline CDR1 reads LNHNV; CDR2 reads YYDKDF (reference sequence). The CDR3 extends over 13 amino acids. The CDR3 reads CATRHGSTDTQYF. The DNA of the CDR3 is TGTGCCACCAGGCACGGTAGCACAGATACGCAGTATTTT.

This rearrangement joins TRBV9 to TRBJ1-3; a possible D gene is TRBD1 (5 bases). The CDR3 spans 16 residues. Trimming removed 4 bases from V and 0 bases from J, with 14 bases in between. Germline assignment: CDR1 SGDLS and CDR2 YYNGEE. CDR3 nucleotide sequence: TGTGCCAGCAGCCGTCAGTGGGGCAGCTCTGGAAACACCATATATTTT. It encodes CASSRQWGSSGNTIYF.

The chain employs TRBV5-6 and TRBJ2-7; 7 bases are shared with TRBD1. CDR3 size: 14 residues. The ends lost 6 bases at V and 0 bases at J; junction bases unmatched: 6. Germline V CDR1 and CDR2: SGHDT, YYEEEE. CDR3 region: CASIKQGSSYEQYF. The CDR3 nucleotides read TGTGCCAGCATTAAACAGGGGAGCTCCTACGAGCAGTACTTC.

This clone was observed a handful of times. The sample has other DNA sequences that encode this CDR3 too. The V and J genes are TRBV7-3 and TRBJ2-7, with D perhaps TRBD2 (6 bases). There are 14 residues in the CDR3. Trimming took off 3 bases at V and 4 bases at J, with 13 bases between the two ends. Germline CDR1 is SGHTA and CDR2 is FQGTGA. CDR3 nucleotide sequence: TGTGCCAGCAGCTTGCTTGCGGGGCCTTACGAGCAGTACTTC. Its protein product is CASSLLAGPYEQYF.

V usage is TRBV2 and J usage is TRBJ1-3; 8 nucleotides agree with TRBD1. Germline V lookup: CDR1 SNHLY, CDR2 FYNNEI. Germline trimming cut 6 bases from V and 0 bases from J; bases unmatched to any gene: 10. The CDR3 sequence is 17 residues long. CDR3 residues: CASSPGQAILSGNTIYF. The DNA of the CDR3 is TGTGCCAGCAGCCCGGGACAGGCGATTCTCTCTGGAAACACCATATATTTT.

This clone showed up just a few times. Other DNA sequences in the sample encode the same CDR3. The chain recombines TRBV7-2 with TRBJ2-7; D gene uncertain. Germline CDR1 is SGHTA and CDR2 is FQGNSA. The CDR3 is 11 amino acids. Trimming stripped 4 bases from V and 2 bases from J, with 3 bases between. This CDR3 is CASSSAYEQYF. The CDR3 DNA sequence: TGTGCCAGCAGCTCCGCCTACGAGCAGTACTTC.

The V and J genes are TRBV9 and TRBJ2-1; 8 bases map to TRBD1. There are 15 residues in the CDR3. The V gene end was trimmed by 3 bases and the J gene end by 8 bases; junction bases not matched to a gene: 10. Germline lookup yields CDR1 SGDLS and CDR2 YYNGEE. CDR3 loop: CASSDPDRARHEQFF. The CDR3, as DNA: TGTGCCAGCAGCGACCCGGACAGGGCGCGTCATGAGCAGTTCTTC.

The V and J genes are TRBV7-9 and TRBJ1-3; unclear D gene. Trimming took 2 bases from V and 0 from J, leaving 5 bases between them. Germline V gene data show CDR1 as SEHNR and CDR2 as FQNEAQ (reference sequence). The CDR3 totals 14 residues. DNA for the CDR3: TGTGCCAGCAGCTTAACCAGCTCTGGAAACACCATATATTTT. Translated: CASSLTSSGNTIYF.

This clone occurred once. This chain uses TRBV15 with TRBJ2-3; 9 bases are a match to TRBD1. CDR3 length: 18 residues. V lost 2 bases, J lost 3 bases, and 12 bases stayed unmatched. CDR1 LNHNV and CDR2 YYDKDF come from the germline V gene (reference sequence). CDR3: CATSRNHRGRVSTDTQYF. CDR3 DNA sequence: TGTGCCACCAGCAGAAACCACAGGGGGCGCGTGAGTACAGATACGCAGTATTTT.

This clone has only one observation. The chain employs TRBV19 and TRBJ1-5; 9 bases agree with TRBD1. The CDR3 covers 14 residues. V was clipped by 6 bases and J by 3 bases; unmatched bases: 3. Germline V gene lookup returns CDR1 LNHDA and CDR2 SQIVND (reference sequence). This chain's CDR3 is CASSRTGDNQPQHF. CDR3 DNA sequence: TGTGCCAGTAGCCGGACAGGGGACAATCAGCCCCAGCATTTT.

The CDR3 DNA sequence: TGTGCCAGTGAGCGGGGGGCCTACACAGATACGCAGTATTTT. Its protein is CASERGAYTDTQYF. The V and J genes are TRBV19 and TRBJ2-3, with 9 bases matching TRBD2. Germline assignment: CDR1 LNHDA and CDR2 SQIVND (reference sequence). V dropped 8 bases and J dropped 2; count of bases not matched to a gene: 5. This CDR3 comprises 14 residues.